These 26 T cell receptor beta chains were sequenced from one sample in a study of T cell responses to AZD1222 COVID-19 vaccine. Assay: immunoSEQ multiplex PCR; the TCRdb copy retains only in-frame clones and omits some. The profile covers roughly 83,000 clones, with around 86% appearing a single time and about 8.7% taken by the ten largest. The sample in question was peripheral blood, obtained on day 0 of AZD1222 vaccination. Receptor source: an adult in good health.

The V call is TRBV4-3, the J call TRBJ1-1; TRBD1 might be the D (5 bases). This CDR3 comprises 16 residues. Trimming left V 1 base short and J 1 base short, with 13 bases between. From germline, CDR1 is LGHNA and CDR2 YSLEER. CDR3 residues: CASSQGVGTQNTEAFF. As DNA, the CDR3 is TGCGCCAGCAGCCAAGGTGTCGGGACGCAGAACACTGAAGCTTTCTTT.

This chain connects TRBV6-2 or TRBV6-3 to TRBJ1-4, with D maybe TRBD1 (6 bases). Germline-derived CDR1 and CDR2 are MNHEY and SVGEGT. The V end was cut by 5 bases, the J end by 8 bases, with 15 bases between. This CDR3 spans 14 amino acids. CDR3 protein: CASSPSDREEKLFF. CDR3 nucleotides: TGTGCCAGCAGTCCCTCGGACAGAGAAGAAAAACTGTTTTTT.

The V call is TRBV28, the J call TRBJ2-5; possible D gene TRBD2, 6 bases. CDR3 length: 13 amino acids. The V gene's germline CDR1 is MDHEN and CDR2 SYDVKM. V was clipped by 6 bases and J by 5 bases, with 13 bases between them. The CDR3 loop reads CASRTRLKETQYF. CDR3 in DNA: TGTGCCAGCAGGACTAGGTTAAAGGAGACCCAGTACTTC.

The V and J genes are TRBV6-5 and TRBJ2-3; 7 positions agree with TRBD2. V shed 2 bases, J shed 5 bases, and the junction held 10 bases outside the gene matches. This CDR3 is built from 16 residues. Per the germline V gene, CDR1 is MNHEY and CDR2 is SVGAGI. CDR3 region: CASSYSQAGLRDTQYF. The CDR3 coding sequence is TGTGCCAGCAGTTACAGCCAAGCGGGGCTTCGAGATACGCAGTATTTT.

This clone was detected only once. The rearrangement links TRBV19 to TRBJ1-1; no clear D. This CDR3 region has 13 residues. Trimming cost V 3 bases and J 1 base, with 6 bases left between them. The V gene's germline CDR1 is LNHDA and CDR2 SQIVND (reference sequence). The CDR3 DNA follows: TGTGCCAGTAGTATTTTGGGGAACACTGAAGCTTTCTTT. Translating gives CASSILGNTEAFF.

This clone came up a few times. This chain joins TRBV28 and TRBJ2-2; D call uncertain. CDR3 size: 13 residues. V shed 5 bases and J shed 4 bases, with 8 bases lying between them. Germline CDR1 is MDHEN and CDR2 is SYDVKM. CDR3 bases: TGTGCCAGCAGTCTCGAAAGCACCGGGGAGCTGTTTTTT. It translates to CASSLESTGELFF.

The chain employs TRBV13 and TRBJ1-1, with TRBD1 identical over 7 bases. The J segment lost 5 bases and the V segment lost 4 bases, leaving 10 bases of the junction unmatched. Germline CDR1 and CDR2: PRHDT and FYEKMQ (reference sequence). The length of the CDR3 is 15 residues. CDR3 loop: CASSYPRQGNTEAFF. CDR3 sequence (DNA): TGTGCCAGCAGCTACCCTCGACAGGGAAATACTGAAGCTTTCTTT.

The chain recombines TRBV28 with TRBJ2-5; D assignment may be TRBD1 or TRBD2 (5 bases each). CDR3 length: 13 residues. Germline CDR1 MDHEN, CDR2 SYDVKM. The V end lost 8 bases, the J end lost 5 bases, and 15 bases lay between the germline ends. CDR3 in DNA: TGTGCCAGCGTGACCGACTGGGGGGAGACCCAGTACTTC. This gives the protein CASVTDWGETQYF.

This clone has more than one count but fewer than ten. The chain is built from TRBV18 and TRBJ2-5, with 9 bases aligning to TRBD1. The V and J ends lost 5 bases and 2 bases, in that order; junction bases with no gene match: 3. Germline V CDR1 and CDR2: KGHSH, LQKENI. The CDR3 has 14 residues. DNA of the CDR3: TGTGCCAGCTCAGGGACAGGGAGACAAGAGACCCAGTACTTC. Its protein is CASSGTGRQETQYF.

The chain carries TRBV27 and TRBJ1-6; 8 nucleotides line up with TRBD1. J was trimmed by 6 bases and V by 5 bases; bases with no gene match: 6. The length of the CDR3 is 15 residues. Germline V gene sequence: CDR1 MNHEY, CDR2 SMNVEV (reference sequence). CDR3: CASSGTGGGNSPLHF. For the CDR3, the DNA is TGTGCCAGCAGTGGGACAGGAGGGGGTAATTCACCCCTCCACTTT.

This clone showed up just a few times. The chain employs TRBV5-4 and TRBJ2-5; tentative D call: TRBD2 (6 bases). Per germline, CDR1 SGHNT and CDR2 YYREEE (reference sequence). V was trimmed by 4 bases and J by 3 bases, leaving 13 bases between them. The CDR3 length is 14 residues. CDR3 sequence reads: CASSIPSGEETQYF. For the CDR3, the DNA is TGTGCCAGCAGCATACCGTCGGGGGAAGAGACCCAGTACTTC.

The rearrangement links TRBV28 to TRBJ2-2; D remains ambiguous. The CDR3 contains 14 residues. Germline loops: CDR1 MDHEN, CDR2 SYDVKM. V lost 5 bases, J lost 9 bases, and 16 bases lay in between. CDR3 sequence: CASSPPWSLRELFF. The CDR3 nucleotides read TGTGCCAGCAGTCCGCCGTGGTCTCTCAGGGAGCTGTTTTTT. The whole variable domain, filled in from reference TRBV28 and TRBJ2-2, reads DVKVTQSSRYLVKRTGEKVFLECVQDMDHENMFWYRQDPGLGLRLIYFSYDVKMKEKGDIPEGYSVSREKKERFSLILESASTNQTSMYLCASSPPWSLRELFFGEGSRLTVL.

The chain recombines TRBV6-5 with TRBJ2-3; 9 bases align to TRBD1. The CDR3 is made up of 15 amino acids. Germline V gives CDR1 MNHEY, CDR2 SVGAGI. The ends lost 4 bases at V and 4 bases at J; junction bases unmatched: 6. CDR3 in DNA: TGTGCCAGCAGTTCGAACAGGGGGCATTCAGATACGCAGTATTTT. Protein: CASSSNRGHSDTQYF.

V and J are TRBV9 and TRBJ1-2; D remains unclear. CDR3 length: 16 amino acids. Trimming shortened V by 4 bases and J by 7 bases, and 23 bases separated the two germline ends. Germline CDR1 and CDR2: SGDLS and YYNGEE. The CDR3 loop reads CASSPRSDWVRRGYTF. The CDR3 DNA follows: TGTGCCAGCAGCCCCAGATCAGATTGGGTACGCCGTGGCTACACCTTC.

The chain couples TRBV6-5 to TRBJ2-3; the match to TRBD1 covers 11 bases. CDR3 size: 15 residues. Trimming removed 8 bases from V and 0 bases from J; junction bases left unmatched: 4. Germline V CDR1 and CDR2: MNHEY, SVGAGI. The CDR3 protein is CASGTGGRSTDTQYF. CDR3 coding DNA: TGTGCCAGCGGGACAGGGGGACGGAGCACAGATACGCAGTATTTT.

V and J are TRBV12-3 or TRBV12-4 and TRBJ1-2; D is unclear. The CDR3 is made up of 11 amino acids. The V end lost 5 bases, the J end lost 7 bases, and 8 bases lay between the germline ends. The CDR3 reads CASSKGGGYTF. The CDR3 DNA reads TGTGCCAGCAGTAAGGGTGGTGGCTACACCTTC.

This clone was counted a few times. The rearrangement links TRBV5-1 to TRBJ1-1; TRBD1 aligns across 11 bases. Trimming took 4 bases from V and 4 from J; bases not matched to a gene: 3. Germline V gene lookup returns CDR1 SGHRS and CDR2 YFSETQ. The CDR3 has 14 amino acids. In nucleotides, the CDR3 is TGCGCCAGCAGCCAAGGGACAGGGGGCACTGAAGCTTTCTTT. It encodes CASSQGTGGTEAFF. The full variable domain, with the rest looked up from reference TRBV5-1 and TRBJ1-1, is KAGVTQTPRYLIKTRGQQVTLSCSPISGHRSVSWYQQTPGQGLQFLFEYFSETQRNKGNFPGRFSGRQFSNSRSEMNVSTLELGDSALYLCASSQGTGGTEAFFGQGTRLTVV.

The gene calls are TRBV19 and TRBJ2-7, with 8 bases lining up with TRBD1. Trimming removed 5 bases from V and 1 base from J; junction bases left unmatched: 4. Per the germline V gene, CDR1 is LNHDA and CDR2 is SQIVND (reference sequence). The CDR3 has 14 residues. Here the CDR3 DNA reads TGTGCCAGTAGTGCTCGACAGGGGTCCTACGAGCAGTACTTC. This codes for CASSARQGSYEQYF.

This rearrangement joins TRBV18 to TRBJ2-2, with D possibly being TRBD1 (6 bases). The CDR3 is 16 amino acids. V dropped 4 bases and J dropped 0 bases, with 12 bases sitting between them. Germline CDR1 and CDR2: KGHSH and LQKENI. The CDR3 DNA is TGTGCCAGCTCACTTGACAGGATAGCGAACACCGGGGAGCTGTTTTTT. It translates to CASSLDRIANTGELFF.

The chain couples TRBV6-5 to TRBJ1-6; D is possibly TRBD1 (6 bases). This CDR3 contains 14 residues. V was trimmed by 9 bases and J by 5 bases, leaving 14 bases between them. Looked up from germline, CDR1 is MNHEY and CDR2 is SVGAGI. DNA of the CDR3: TGTGCCAGTAAGCCGGGACACAATAATTCACCCCTCCACTTT. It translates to CASKPGHNNSPLHF.

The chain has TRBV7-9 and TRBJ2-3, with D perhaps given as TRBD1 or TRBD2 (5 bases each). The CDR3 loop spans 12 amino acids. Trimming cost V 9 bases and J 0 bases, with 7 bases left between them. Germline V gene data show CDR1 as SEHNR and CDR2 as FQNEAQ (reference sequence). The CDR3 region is CASGDSTDTQYF. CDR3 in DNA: TGTGCCAGTGGGGACAGCACAGATACGCAGTATTTT.

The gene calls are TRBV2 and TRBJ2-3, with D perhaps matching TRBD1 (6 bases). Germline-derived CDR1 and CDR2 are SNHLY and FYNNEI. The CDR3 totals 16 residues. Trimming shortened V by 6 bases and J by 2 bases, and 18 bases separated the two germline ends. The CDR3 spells CASRAGTTGYTDTQYF. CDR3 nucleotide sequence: TGTGCCAGCAGGGCCGGGACAACCGGCTACACAGATACGCAGTATTTT.

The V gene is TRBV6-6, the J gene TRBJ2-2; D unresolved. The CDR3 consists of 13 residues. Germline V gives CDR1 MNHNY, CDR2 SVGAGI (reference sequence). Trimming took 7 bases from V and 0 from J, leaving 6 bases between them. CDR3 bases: TGTGCCAGCAAAGGCTCGAACACCGGGGAGCTGTTTTTT. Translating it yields CASKGSNTGELFF.

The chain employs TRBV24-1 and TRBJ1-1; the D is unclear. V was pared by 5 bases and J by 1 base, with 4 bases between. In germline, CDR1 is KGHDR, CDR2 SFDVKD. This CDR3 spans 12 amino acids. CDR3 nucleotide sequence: TGTGCCACCAGTGGACAGAACACTGAAGCTTTCTTT. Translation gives CATSGQNTEAFF.

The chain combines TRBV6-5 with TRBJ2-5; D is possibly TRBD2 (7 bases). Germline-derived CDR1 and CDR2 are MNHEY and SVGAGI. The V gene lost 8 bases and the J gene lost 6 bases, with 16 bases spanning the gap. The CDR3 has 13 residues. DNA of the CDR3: TGTGCCAGCGGAGGACTAGGGGGTAAGACCCAGTACTTC. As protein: CASGGLGGKTQYF.

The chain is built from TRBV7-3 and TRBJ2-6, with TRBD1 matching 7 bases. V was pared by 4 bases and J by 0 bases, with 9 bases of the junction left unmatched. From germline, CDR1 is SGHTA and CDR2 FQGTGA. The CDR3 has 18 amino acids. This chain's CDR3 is CASSSRQGRPSGANVLTF. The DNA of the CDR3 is TGTGCCAGCAGCTCACGACAGGGCCGCCCCTCTGGGGCCAACGTCCTGACTTTC.